These T cell receptor beta chains were read from a single sample in a study of blood T cell repertoires in COVID-19. The assay was immunoSEQ multiplex PCR, and TCRdb's table has in-frame clones only and misses some. The sample includes 65,000 to 70,000 clones, about four fifths seen only once; the top ten take around 50%. The sample comprised peripheral blood. These receptor sequences come from a human donor in a cohort sampled during active COVID-19. Each CDR3 is given with its conserved first and last residue. D genes are given only for firm matches. Rows give clone size only sometimes, using once, few, many, or a class for an expanded clone.

>TRBV7-2|TRBD1|once|TRBJ2-7
TGTGCCAGCAGCTTACCTGGACAGGCGACCTACGAGCAGTACTTC
CASSLPGQATYEQYF
>TRBV5-4|TRBD2|-|TRBJ2-5
TGTGCCAGCAGCCTCCGGACTAGCGGGGGGGAAGGTCGGACCCAGTACTTC
CASSLRTSGGEGRTQYF
>TRBV7-2|TRBD1|-|TRBJ2-5
TGTGCCAGCAGCTTGGACAGGGCTCAAGAGACCCAGTACTTC
CASSLDRAQETQYF
>TRBV5-1|TRBD2|few|TRBJ2-1
TGCGCCAGCAGCTTGGAGACTAGCGGGAGTGTGCAGTTCTTC
CASSLETSGSVQFF
>TRBV5-5|TRBD1|-|TRBJ2-3
TGTGCCAGCAGCGTCCGGGACAGGGGGCGGACAGATACGCAGTATTTT
CASSVRDRGRTDTQYF
>TRBV23-1|-|-|TRBJ2-1
TGCGCCAGCAGTCCCCGGACAGCCTACAATGAGCAGTTCTTC
CASSPRTAYNEQFF
>TRBV25-1|-|-|TRBJ2-7
TGTGCCAGCGGAGGATGGGGGACTTCCTACGAGCAGTACTTC
CASGGWGTSYEQYF
>TRBV7-8|TRBD1|-|TRBJ2-5
TGTGCCAGCAGCCCCAGGAAGGGGGCGCGGAAGACCCAGTACTTC
CASSPRKGARKTQYF
>TRBV5-1|TRBD1|-|TRBJ1-1
TGCGCCAGCGGTAGGGACAGCCATGAAGCTTTCTTT
CASGRDSHEAFF
>TRBV7-9|-|-|TRBJ1-1
TGTGCCAGCAGCTTAGAGGCGGGGCGGTCCTTTAGGGACACTGAAGCTTTCTTT
CASSLEAGRSFRDTEAFF
>TRBV2|TRBD2|-|TRBJ2-1
TGTGCCAGCAGTGATCCGGGACTAGCGGACTACAATGAGCAGTTCTTC
CASSDPGLADYNEQFF
>TRBV6-6|TRBD1|-|TRBJ2-7
TGTGCCAGCAGTCCCACGGGACAGCTCTACGAGCAGTACTTC
CASSPTGQLYEQYF
>TRBV2|TRBD1|-|TRBJ1-6
TGTGCCAGCAGTAGGGACAGGGGCTATAATTCACCCCTCCACTTT
CASSRDRGYNSPLHF
>TRBV11-3|TRBD1|-|TRBJ2-7
TGTGCCAGCACCCTTCCATCCGGGACAGAGGGATGCGAGCAGTACTTC
CASTLPSGTEGCEQYF
>TRBV7-9|TRBD1|many|TRBJ1-5
TGTGCCAGCAGCTTAGGCTCCGGACAGGCAACCTTCGAACCCCAGCATTTT
CASSLGSGQATFEPQHF
>TRBV19|-|-|TRBJ1-5
TGTGCCAGTACCGCGGACAGAAGCAATCAGCCCCAGCATTTT
CASTADRSNQPQHF
>TRBV27|TRBD1|few|TRBJ1-3
TGTGCCAGCAGGGGGACAGGGGCTGGAAACACCATATATTTT
CASRGTGAGNTIYF